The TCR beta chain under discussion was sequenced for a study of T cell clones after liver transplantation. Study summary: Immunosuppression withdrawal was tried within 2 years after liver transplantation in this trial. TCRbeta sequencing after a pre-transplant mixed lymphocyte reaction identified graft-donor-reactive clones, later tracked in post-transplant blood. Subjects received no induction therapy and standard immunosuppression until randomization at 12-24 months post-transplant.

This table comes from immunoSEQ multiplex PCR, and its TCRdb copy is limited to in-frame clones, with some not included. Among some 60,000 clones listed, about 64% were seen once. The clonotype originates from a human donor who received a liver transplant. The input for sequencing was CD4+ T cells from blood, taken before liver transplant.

For the CDR3, the DNA is TGCGCCAGCAGCTTGGAACTTCGGGACTTCGGCCTAGAAGCTTTCTTT. Translation: CASSLELRDFGLEAFF. The chain employs TRBV5-1 and TRBJ1-1; D possibly corresponds to TRBD1 (5 bases). CDR1 and CDR2 (germline): SGHRS, YFSETQ. The ends were cut back, 0 bases at V and 8 bases at J, with 20 bases in the middle. This CDR3 is built from 16 residues.